A single sample is the source of the 9 T cell receptor beta chains below, sequenced in a study of T cell repertoires in cytomegalovirus infection. TCRdb reprocessed the reads via MiXCR and lists one record per CDR3 protein. The table records about 160,000 distinct CDR3 sequences, about 15% of them present only once. The sequencing input was CD8+ T cells from PBMCs. These receptors came from a human donor in good health (CMV status not recorded). Some clones in this sample may be carry-over from other donors' samples.

This chain uses TRBV7-8 with TRBJ2-1; TRBD2 matches at 10 bases. The CDR3 consists of 14 residues. V shed 5 bases, J shed 6 bases, and the junction held 4 bases outside the gene matches. Germline CDR1 is SGHVS and CDR2 is FQNEAQ. CDR3 in DNA: TGTGCCAGCAGCCACAGCGGGAGGGGCAATGAGCAGTTCTTC. This codes for CASSHSGRGNEQFF.

The V gene is TRBV7-9, the J gene TRBJ2-7; D remains unclear. Trimming took off 4 bases at V and 2 bases at J, with 12 bases between the two ends. CDR3 length: 14 amino acids. Germline-derived CDR1 and CDR2 are SEHNR and FQNEAQ (reference sequence). The CDR3 sequence: CASSSRGVPYEQYF. As DNA, the CDR3 is TGTGCCAGCAGCTCCCGCGGCGTACCCTACGAGCAGTACTTC.

This sequence joins TRBV7-8 and TRBJ2-7; D may be TRBD1 or TRBD2 (5 bases each). The CDR3 length is 15 residues. V dropped 0 bases and J dropped 2 bases, with 11 bases sitting between them. The germline V gene encodes CDR1 SGHVS and CDR2 FQNEAQ. CDR3 DNA sequence: TGTGCCAGCAGCTTAGCGGGGGACCTTCCCTACGAGCAGTACTTC. It specifies CASSLAGDLPYEQYF.

This chain links TRBV6-2 or TRBV6-3 with TRBJ2-7; D is undetermined. Germline V gene lookup returns CDR1 MNHEY and CDR2 SVGEGT. Trimming stripped 7 bases from V and 0 bases from J, with 4 bases between. The CDR3 has 11 amino acids. CDR3 in amino acids: CASTNSYEQYF. In nucleotides, the CDR3 is TGTGCCAGCACTAACTCCTACGAGCAGTACTTC.

The chain is built from TRBV20-1 and TRBJ2-7; the D gene could be TRBD1 or TRBD2 (6 bases each). The CDR3 has 13 amino acids. Trimming removed 3 bases from V and 0 bases from J, with 9 bases in between. CDR1 is DFQATT and CDR2 is SNEGSKA in the germline V gene (reference sequence). CDR3 sequence (DNA): TGCAGTGCTAGCGGGGGCCACTCCTACGAGCAGTACTTC. Its protein is CSASGGHSYEQYF.

In this sample, this clonotype turned up a few times. This chain connects TRBV7-6 to TRBJ2-1; TRBD1 matches at 12 bases. V was pared by 5 bases and J by 8 bases, with 7 bases of the junction left unmatched. The germline gives CDR1 SGHVS, CDR2 FNYEAQ. CDR3 length equals 15 residues. CDR3 DNA sequence: TGTGCCAGCAGCACCCGGGACAGGGGGCTCGATGAGCAGTTCTTC. It yields the protein CASSTRDRGLDEQFF.

This chain uses TRBV7-2 with TRBJ2-1; D possibly corresponds to TRBD2 (6 bases). The CDR3 is 16 amino acids. CDR1 SGHTA and CDR2 FQGNSA come from the germline V gene. The V end was cut by 3 bases, the J end by 0 bases, with 12 bases between. The DNA for the CDR3 is TGTGCCAGCAGCTTTCGGGGGACTTACTCCTACAATGAGCAGTTCTTC. Translated, it gives CASSFRGTYSYNEQFF. Together with reference TRBV7-2 and TRBJ2-1, the CDR3 gives the full variable domain: GAGVSQSPSNKVTEKGKDVELRCDPISGHTALYWYRQSLGQGLEFLIYFQGNSAPDKSGLPSDRFSAERTGGSVSTLTIQRTQQEDSAVYLCASSFRGTYSYNEQFFGPGTRLTVL.

The chain carries TRBV6-2 or TRBV6-3 and TRBJ2-3; D gene uncertain. CDR1 is MNHEY, CDR2 SVGEGT, per germline. V lost 7 bases, J lost 2 bases, and 22 bases lay in between. CDR3 length equals 17 residues. CDR3 DNA sequence: TGTGCCAGCACCTTAACTCCTGGCAGTTGGGTCACAGATACGCAGTATTTT. Amino acid sequence: CASTLTPGSWVTDTQYF.

J is TRBJ1-1 and V is TRBV20-1; D unclear. Per the germline V gene, CDR1 is DFQATT and CDR2 is SNEGSKA (reference sequence). This CDR3 has 15 residues. Trimming pared 6 bases from V and 0 bases from J, leaving 17 bases between. CDR3 sequence: CSATPTGWMNTEAFF. CDR3 in DNA: TGCAGTGCCACCCCCACCGGGTGGATGAACACTGAAGCTTTCTTT.